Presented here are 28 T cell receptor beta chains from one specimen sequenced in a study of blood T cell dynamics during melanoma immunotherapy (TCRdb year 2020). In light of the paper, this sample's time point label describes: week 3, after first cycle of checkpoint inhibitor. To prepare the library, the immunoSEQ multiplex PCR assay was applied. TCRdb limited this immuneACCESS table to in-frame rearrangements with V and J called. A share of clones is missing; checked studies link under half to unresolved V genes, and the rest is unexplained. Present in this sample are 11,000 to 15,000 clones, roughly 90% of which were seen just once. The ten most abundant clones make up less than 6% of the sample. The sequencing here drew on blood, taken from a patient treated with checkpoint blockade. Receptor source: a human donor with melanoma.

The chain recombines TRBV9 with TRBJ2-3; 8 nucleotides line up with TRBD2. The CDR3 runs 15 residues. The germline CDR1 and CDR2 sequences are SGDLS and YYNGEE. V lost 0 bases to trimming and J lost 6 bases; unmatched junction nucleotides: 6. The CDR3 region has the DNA TGTGCCAGCAGCGTAGCGGGAGGGCCCGTGGATACGCAGTATTTT. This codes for CASSVAGGPVDTQYF.

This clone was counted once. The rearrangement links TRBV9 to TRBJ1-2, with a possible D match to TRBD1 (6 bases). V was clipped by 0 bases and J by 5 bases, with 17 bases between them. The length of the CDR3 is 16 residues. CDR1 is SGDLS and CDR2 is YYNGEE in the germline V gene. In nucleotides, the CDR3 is TGTGCCAGCAGCGTAGGATCTGGCAGGGGTTTATATGGCTACACCTTC. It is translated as CASSVGSGRGLYGYTF.

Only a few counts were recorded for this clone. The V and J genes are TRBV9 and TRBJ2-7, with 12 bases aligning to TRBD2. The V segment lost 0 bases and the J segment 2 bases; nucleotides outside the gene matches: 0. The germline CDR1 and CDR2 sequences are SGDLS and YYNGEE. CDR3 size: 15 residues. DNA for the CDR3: TGTGCCAGCAGCGTAGGACTAGCGGGAGCCTACGAGCAGTACTTC. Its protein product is CASSVGLAGAYEQYF.

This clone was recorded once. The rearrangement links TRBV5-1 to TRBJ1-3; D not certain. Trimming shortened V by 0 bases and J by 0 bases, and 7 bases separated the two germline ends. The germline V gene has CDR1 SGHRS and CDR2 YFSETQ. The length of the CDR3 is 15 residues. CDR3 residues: CASSLGTDSGNTIYF. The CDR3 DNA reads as TGCGCCAGCAGCTTGGGGACGGACTCTGGAAACACCATATATTTT. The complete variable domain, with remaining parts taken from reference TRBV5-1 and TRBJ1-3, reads KAGVTQTPRYLIKTRGQQVTLSCSPISGHRSVSWYQQTPGQGLQFLFEYFSETQRNKGNFPGRFSGRQFSNSRSEMNVSTLELGDSALYLCASSLGTDSGNTIYFGEGSWLTVV.

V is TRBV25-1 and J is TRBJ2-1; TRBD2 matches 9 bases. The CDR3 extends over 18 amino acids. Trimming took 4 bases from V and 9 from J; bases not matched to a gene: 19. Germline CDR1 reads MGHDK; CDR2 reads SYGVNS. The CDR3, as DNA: TGTGCCAGCAGTGGTGCCCTATTTGCGGGAGGGCCACGGGGTGAGCAGTTCTTC. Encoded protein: CASSGALFAGGPRGEQFF. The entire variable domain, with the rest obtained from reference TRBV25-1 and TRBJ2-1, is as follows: EADIYQTPRYLVIGTGKKITLECSQTMGHDKMYWYQQDPGMELHLIHYSYGVNSTEKGDLSSESTVSRIRTEHFPLTLESARPSHTSQYLCASSGALFAGGPRGEQFFGPGTRLTVL.

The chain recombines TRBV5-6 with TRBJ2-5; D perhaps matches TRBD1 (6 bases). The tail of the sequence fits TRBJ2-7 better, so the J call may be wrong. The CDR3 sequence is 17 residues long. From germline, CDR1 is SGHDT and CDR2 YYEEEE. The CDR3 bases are TGTGCCAGCAGCACCTGGAAACGGGCAAGGGGGTCCTACGAGCAGTACTTC. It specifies CASSTWKRARGSYEQYF.

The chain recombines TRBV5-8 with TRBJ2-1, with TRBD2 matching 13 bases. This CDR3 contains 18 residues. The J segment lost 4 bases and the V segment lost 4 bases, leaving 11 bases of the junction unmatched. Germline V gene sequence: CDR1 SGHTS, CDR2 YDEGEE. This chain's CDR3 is CASSTRLGTSGKYNEQFF. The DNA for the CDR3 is TGTGCCAGCAGCACCAGACTCGGGACTAGCGGGAAGTACAATGAGCAGTTCTTC.

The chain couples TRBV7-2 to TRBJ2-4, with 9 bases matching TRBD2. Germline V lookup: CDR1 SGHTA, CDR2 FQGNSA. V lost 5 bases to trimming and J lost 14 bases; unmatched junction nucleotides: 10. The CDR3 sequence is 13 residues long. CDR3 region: CASSRRLAETEYF. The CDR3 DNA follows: TGTGCCAGCAGCCGAAGACTAGCGGAAACCGAGTACTTC.

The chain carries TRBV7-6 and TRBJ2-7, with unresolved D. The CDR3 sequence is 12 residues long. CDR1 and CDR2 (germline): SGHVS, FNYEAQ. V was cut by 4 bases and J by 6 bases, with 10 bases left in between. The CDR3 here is CASSSLGGEQYF. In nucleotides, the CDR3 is TGTGCCAGCAGCTCCCTTGGTGGCGAGCAGTACTTC. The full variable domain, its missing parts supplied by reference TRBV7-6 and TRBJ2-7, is GAGVSQSPRYKVTKRGQDVALRCDPISGHVSLYWYRQALGQGPEFLTYFNYEAQQDKSGLPNDRFSAERPEGSISTLTIQRTEQRDSAMYRCASSSLGGEQYFGPGTRLTVT.

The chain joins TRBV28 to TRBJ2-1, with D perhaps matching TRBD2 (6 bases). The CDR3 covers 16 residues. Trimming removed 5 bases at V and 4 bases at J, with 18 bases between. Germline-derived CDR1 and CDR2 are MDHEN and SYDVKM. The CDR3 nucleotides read TGTGCCAGCAGTAGCCTTGGGACTTTGTTTTACAATGAGCAGTTCTTC. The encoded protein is CASSSLGTLFYNEQFF.

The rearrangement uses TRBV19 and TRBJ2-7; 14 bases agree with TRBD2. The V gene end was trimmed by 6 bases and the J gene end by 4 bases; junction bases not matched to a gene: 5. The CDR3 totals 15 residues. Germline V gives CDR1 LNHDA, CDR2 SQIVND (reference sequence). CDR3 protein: CASSRGLAGVYEQYF. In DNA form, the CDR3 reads TGTGCCAGTAGCAGGGGACTAGCGGGAGTTTACGAGCAGTACTTC. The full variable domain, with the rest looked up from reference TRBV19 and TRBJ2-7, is DGGITQSPKYLFRKEGQNVTLSCEQNLNHDAMYWYRQDPGQGLRLIYYSQIVNDFQKGDIAEGYSVSREKKESFPLTVTSAQKNPTAFYLCASSRGLAGVYEQYFGPGTRLTVT.

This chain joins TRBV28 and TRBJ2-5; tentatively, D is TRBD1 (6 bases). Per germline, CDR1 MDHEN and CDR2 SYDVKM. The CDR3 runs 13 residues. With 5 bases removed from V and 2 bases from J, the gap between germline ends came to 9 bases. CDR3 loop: CASSPGQQETQYF. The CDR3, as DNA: TGTGCCAGCAGTCCAGGACAGCAAGAGACCCAGTACTTC.

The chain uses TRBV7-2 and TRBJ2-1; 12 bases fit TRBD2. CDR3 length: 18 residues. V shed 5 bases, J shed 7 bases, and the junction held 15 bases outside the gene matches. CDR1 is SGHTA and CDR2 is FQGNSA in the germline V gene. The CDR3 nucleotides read TGTGCCAGCAGCCCCAGAGGGCTAGCGGGAGGGCCGCGAAATGAGCAGTTCTTC. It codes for CASSPRGLAGGPRNEQFF.

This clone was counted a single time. The CDR3 is CASSLGGIEQFF. CDR3 nucleotide sequence: TGTGCCAGCAGCTTGGGGGGGATTGAGCAGTTCTTC. The chain couples TRBV5-6 to TRBJ2-1; D tentatively fits TRBD1 or TRBD2 (5 bases each). V was shortened by 0 bases and J by 9 bases, with 7 bases between the two germline ends. The CDR3 consists of 12 residues. CDR1 SGHDT and CDR2 YYEEEE come from the germline V gene.

CDR3: CASSLGLGYTEAFF. CDR3 coding DNA: TGTGCCAGCAGCTTAGGTTTGGGGTACACTGAAGCTTTCTTT. V is TRBV11-3 and J is TRBJ1-1, with D unclear. Germline CDR1 is SGHNT and CDR2 is YENEEA. Trimming removed 1 base at V and 3 bases at J, with 9 bases between. The CDR3 runs to 14 residues. Drawing the rest from reference TRBV11-3 and TRBJ1-1, the complete variable domain is EAGVVQSPRYKIIEKKQPVAFWCNPISGHNTLYWYLQNLGQGPELLIRYENEEAVDDSQLPKDRFSAERLKGVDSTLKIQPAELGDSAVYLCASSLGLGYTEAFFGQGTRLTVV.

CDR3 loop: CASSLALSKTYEQYF. Written as DNA, the CDR3 is TGCGCCAGCAGCTTGGCCTTGTCTAAGACCTACGAGCAGTACTTC. V is TRBV5-1 and J is TRBJ2-7; no firm D call. This CDR3 comprises 15 residues. Trimming pared 0 bases from V and 2 bases from J, leaving 12 bases between. Germline V gives CDR1 SGHRS, CDR2 YFSETQ.

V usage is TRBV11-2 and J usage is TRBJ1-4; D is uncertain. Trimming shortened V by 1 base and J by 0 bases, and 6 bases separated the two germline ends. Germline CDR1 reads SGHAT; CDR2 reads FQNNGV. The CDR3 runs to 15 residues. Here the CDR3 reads CASSLVATTNEKLFF. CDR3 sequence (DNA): TGTGCCAGCAGCTTAGTTGCTACAACTAATGAAAAACTGTTTTTT. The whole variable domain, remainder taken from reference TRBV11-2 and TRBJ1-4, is EAGVAQSPRYKIIEKRQSVAFWCNPISGHATLYWYQQILGQGPKLLIQFQNNGVVDDSQLPKDRFSAERLKGVDSTLKIQPAKLEDSAVYLCASSLVATTNEKLFFGSGTQLSVL.

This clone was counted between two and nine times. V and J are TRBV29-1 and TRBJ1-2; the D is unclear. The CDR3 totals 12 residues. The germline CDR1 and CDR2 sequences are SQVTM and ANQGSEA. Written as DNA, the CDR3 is TGCACCTACCTACATGCCCAGTATGGCTACACCTTC. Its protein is CTYLHAQYGYTF. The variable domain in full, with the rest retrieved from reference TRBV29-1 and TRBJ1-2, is SAVISQKPSRDICQRGTSLTIQCQVDSQVTMMFWYRQQPGQSLTLIATANQGSEATYESGFVIDKFPISRPNLTFSTLTVSNMSPEDSSIYLCTYLHAQYGYTFGSGTRLTVV.

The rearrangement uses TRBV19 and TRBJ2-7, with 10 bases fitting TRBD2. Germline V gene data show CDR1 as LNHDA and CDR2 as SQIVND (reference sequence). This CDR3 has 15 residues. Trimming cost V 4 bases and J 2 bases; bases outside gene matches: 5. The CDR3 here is CASSKGGLAAYEQYF. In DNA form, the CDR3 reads TGTGCCAGTAGTAAAGGAGGACTAGCGGCCTACGAGCAGTACTTC.

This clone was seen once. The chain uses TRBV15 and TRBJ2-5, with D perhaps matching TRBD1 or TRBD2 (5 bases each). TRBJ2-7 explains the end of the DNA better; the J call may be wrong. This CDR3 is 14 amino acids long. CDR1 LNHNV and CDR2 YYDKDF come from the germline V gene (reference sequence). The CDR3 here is CATSRSGTGYEQYF. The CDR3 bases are TGTGCCACCAGCAGATCGGGGACCGGCTACGAGCAGTACTTC.

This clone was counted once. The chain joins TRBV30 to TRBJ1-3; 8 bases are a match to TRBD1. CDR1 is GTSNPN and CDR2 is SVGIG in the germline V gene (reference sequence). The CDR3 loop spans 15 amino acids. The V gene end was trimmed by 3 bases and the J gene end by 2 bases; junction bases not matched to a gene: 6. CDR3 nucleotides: TGTGCCTGGAGACTCCAGGGGGCACCTGGAAACACCATATATTTT. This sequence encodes CAWRLQGAPGNTIYF.

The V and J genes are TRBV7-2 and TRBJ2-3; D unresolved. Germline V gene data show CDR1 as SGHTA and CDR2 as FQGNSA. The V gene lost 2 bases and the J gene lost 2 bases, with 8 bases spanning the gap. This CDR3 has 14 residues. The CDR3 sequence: CASSLRRTTDTQYF. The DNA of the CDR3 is TGTGCCAGCAGCTTAAGGCGAACCACAGATACGCAGTATTTT.

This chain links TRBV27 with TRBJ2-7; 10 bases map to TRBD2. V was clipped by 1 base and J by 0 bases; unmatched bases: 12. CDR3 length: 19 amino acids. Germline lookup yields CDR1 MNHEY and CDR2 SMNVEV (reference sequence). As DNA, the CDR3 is TGTGCCAGCAGTTTATTGCGGCTAGCGGGAGAAAAGAACTCCTACGAGCAGTACTTC. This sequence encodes CASSLLRLAGEKNSYEQYF.

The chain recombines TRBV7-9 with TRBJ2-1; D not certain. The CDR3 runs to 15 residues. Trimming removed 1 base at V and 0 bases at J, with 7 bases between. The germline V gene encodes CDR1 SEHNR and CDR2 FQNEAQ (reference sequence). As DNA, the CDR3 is TGTGCCAGCAGCTTAGATGCGGACTCCTACAATGAGCAGTTCTTC. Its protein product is CASSLDADSYNEQFF. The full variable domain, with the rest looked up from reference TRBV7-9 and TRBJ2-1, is DTGVSQNPRHKITKRGQNVTFRCDPISEHNRLYWYRQTLGQGPEFLTYFQNEAQLEKSRLLSDRFSAERPKGSFSTLEIQRTEQGDSAMYLCASSLDADSYNEQFFGPGTRLTVL.

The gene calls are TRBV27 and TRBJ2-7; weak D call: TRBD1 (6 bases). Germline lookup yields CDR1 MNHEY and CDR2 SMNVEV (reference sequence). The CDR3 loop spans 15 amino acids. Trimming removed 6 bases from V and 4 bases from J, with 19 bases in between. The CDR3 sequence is CASSLQGRATYEQYF. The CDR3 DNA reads TGTGCCAGCAGCCTACAGGGAAGGGCAACTTACGAGCAGTACTTC.

CDR3 residues: CAISEGLAGLYEQYF. The CDR3 DNA reads as TGTGCCATCAGTGAAGGACTAGCGGGGCTGTACGAGCAGTACTTC. The chain has TRBV10-3 and TRBJ2-7; 12 bases align to TRBD2. V lost 3 bases and J lost 4; bases outside the gene matches: 4. Per germline, CDR1 ENHRY and CDR2 SYGVKD. The length of the CDR3 is 15 residues.

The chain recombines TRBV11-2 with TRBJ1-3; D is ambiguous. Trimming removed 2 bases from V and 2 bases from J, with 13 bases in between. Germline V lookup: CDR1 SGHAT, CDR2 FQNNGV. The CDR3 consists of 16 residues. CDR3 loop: CASSLLLRNAGNTIYF. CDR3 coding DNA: TGTGCCAGCAGCTTATTGCTCCGAAACGCTGGAAACACCATATATTTT. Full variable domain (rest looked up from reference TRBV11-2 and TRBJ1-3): EAGVAQSPRYKIIEKRQSVAFWCNPISGHATLYWYQQILGQGPKLLIQFQNNGVVDDSQLPKDRFSAERLKGVDSTLKIQPAKLEDSAVYLCASSLLLRNAGNTIYFGEGSWLTVV.

The CDR3: CASSLWSSGSLYNEQFF. The CDR3 nucleotides are TGTGCCAGCAGTTTATGGTCTAGCGGGTCACTATACAATGAGCAGTTCTTC. This chain connects TRBV28 to TRBJ2-1; 8 bases align to TRBD2. With V trimmed by 0 bases and J by 4 bases, 8 bases remained unmatched. The CDR3 runs 17 residues. Germline V gene lookup returns CDR1 MDHEN and CDR2 SYDVKM.